Each of the 30 T cell receptor beta chains below was sequenced from the same sample in a study of cytomegalovirus exposure and HLA in healthy donors. The study ran its PCR with 60 Vbeta and 13 Jbeta primers. TCRdb's copy holds only in-frame clones and misses some; the assay was immunoSEQ multiplex PCR. The sample lists some 130,000 clones, about 66% occurring once. Sequencing used PBMCs. Every receptor here comes from a human donor in good health.

This rearrangement joins TRBV25-1 to TRBJ1-4, with 9 bases that match TRBD1. CDR1 is MGHDK, CDR2 SYGVNS, per germline. This CDR3 has 13 residues. Losses at the gene ends were 6 bases for V and 7 bases for J; bases not matched to a gene: 3. CDR3 amino acids: CASSRTGVEKLFF. The CDR3 region has the DNA TGTGCCAGCAGCAGGACAGGGGTTGAAAAACTGTTTTTT. The whole variable domain, filled in from reference TRBV25-1 and TRBJ1-4, reads EADIYQTPRYLVIGTGKKITLECSQTMGHDKMYWYQQDPGMELHLIHYSYGVNSTEKGDLSSESTVSRIRTEHFPLTLESARPSHTSQYLCASSRTGVEKLFFGSGTQLSVL.

The chain combines TRBV29-1 with TRBJ1-3; the match to TRBD1 covers 7 bases. The CDR3 is 13 residues long. The germline gives CDR1 SQVTM, CDR2 ANQGSEA. Trimming removed 4 bases from V and 4 bases from J; junction bases left unmatched: 4. CDR3 protein: CSVVETGGNTIYF. For the CDR3, the DNA is TGCAGCGTTGTGGAGACAGGGGGAAACACCATATATTTT. Full variable domain (outside the CDR3, taken from reference TRBV29-1 and TRBJ1-3): SAVISQKPSRDICQRGTSLTIQCQVDSQVTMMFWYRQQPGQSLTLIATANQGSEATYESGFVIDKFPISRPNLTFSTLTVSNMSPEDSSIYLCSVVETGGNTIYFGEGSWLTVV.

CDR3 nucleotides: TGCAGCGTAATCCTTTCAGGGGGCCGAGGCTACACCTTC. Translated, it gives CSVILSGGRGYTF. J is TRBJ1-2 and V is TRBV29-1; the match to TRBD1 covers 8 bases. The CDR3 spans 13 residues. The ends lost 6 bases at V and 8 bases at J; junction bases unmatched: 11. Germline-derived CDR1 and CDR2 are SQVTM and ANQGSEA.

The genes are TRBV14 and TRBJ2-5; perhaps TRBD2 as D (6 bases). With 5 bases removed from V and 5 bases from J, the gap between germline ends came to 18 bases. Germline lookup yields CDR1 SGHDN and CDR2 FVKESK. The CDR3 loop spans 15 amino acids. For the CDR3, the DNA is TGTGCCAGCAGCGGCGCCGGTAGGGCGGGGGAGACCCAGTACTTC. This codes for CASSGAGRAGETQYF.

The chain employs TRBV5-6 and TRBJ2-7; unclear D gene. The CDR3 has 14 amino acids. The germline CDR1 and CDR2 sequences are SGHDT and YYEEEE. Trimming pared 2 bases from V and 3 bases from J, leaving 12 bases between. The DNA of the CDR3 is TGTGCCAGCAGCTTAAGTCGAGCCAACTACGAGCAGTACTTC. It codes for CASSLSRANYEQYF.

This sequence joins TRBV28 and TRBJ2-3; D not resolved. Germline loops: CDR1 MDHEN, CDR2 SYDVKM. The CDR3 spans 13 residues. V was shortened by 8 bases and J by 3 bases, with 12 bases between the two germline ends. CDR3 residues: CASVPPATDTQYF. DNA for the CDR3: TGTGCCAGCGTGCCCCCTGCGACAGATACGCAGTATTTT.

The chain combines TRBV15 with TRBJ2-4; tentative D call: TRBD2 (5 bases). The CDR3 sequence is 15 residues long. The germline CDR1 and CDR2 sequences are LNHNV and YYDKDF (reference sequence). With 0 bases removed from V and 8 bases from J, the gap between germline ends came to 14 bases. The CDR3 loop is CATSRDPAPRDIQYF. CDR3 nucleotide sequence: TGTGCCACCAGCAGAGACCCGGCCCCGCGGGACATTCAGTACTTC.

The chain uses TRBV4-1 and TRBJ2-1; D gene uncertain. The ends were cut back, 2 bases at V and 8 bases at J, with 16 bases in the middle. The CDR3 sequence is 15 residues long. In germline, CDR1 is MGHRA, CDR2 YSYEKL. DNA of the CDR3: TGCGCCAGCAGCCAACAGCCCTCGACTGCAGATGAGCAGTTCTTC. Its translation is CASSQQPSTADEQFF.

V usage is TRBV15 and J usage is TRBJ2-1; a weak D match, TRBD2 (5 bases). The CDR3 is 15 residues long. Germline CDR1 reads LNHNV; CDR2 reads YYDKDF (reference sequence). With 0 bases removed from V and 4 bases from J, the gap between germline ends came to 10 bases. The chain's CDR3 is CATSRDQPGYNEQFF. The CDR3 nucleotides are TGTGCCACCAGCAGAGATCAGCCGGGATACAATGAGCAGTTCTTC. Full variable domain (outside the CDR3, taken from reference TRBV15 and TRBJ2-1): DAMVIQNPRYQVTQFGKPVTLSCSQTLNHNVMYWYQQKSSQAPKLLFHYYDKDFNNEADTPDNFQSRRPNTSFCFLDIRSPGLGDTAMYLCATSRDQPGYNEQFFGPGTRLTVL.

This chain joins TRBV5-1 and TRBJ1-5; 11 positions agree with TRBD1. The V segment lost 3 bases and the J segment 5 bases; nucleotides outside the gene matches: 4. Germline V lookup: CDR1 SGHRS, CDR2 YFSETQ. This CDR3 spans 15 amino acids. This CDR3 reads CASSWGTGGDQPQHF. CDR3 sequence (DNA): TGCGCCAGCAGCTGGGGGACAGGGGGTGATCAGCCCCAGCATTTT.

This clone was recorded only once. This chain links TRBV19 with TRBJ2-5; no firm D call. The end of the DNA fits TRBJ2-7 better, so the J call may be wrong. From germline, CDR1 is LNHDA and CDR2 SQIVND (reference sequence). This CDR3 region has 15 residues. The DNA for the CDR3 is TGTGCCAGTAGTATAGATCGAAACGTAGCCTACGAGCAGTACTTC. Encoded protein: CASSIDRNVAYEQYF.

The V and J genes are TRBV4-3 and TRBJ1-5; 8 bases map to TRBD1. There are 15 residues in the CDR3. J lost 4 bases, V lost 4 bases, and 6 bases had no gene match. Germline-derived CDR1 and CDR2 are LGHNA and YSLEER. In DNA form, the CDR3 reads TGCGCCAGCAGCCCCGGGACAGGCGATAATCAGCCCCAGCATTTT. Translating gives CASSPGTGDNQPQHF.

The rearrangement joins TRBV19 to TRBJ2-5; possibly TRBD1 for D (6 bases). CDR3 length: 15 residues. Trimming took off 5 bases at V and 1 base at J, with 14 bases between the two ends. Germline CDR1 is LNHDA and CDR2 is SQIVND (reference sequence). The CDR3 sequence is CASSPRRQVQETQYF. The CDR3 DNA reads TGTGCCAGTAGTCCCAGGAGACAGGTCCAAGAGACCCAGTACTTC.

This clone is a singleton in its sample. The V call is TRBV28, the J call TRBJ2-7; D unresolved. V lost 4 bases to trimming and J lost 3 bases, with 10 bases between them. The CDR3 is 13 residues long. Germline V gene data show CDR1 as MDHEN and CDR2 as SYDVKM. Here the CDR3 reads CASSSPPSYEQYF. CDR3 DNA: TGTGCCAGCAGTTCCCCCCCCAGCTACGAGCAGTACTTC.

The chain combines TRBV5-1 with TRBJ2-5; a weak D match, TRBD1 (7 bases). CDR3 length: 14 residues. Per germline, CDR1 SGHRS and CDR2 YFSETQ. Trimming pared 4 bases from V and 0 bases from J, leaving 10 bases between. CDR3 DNA: TGCGCCAGCAGCGGGGGGACAGACCAAGAGACCCAGTACTTC. Translation: CASSGGTDQETQYF.

The DNA of the CDR3 is TGTGCCAGCAGCTTAGTGGGAGCAGATACGCAGTATTTT. It translates to CASSLVGADTQYF. This chain links TRBV7-7 with TRBJ2-3, with D tentatively TRBD2 (5 bases). Trimming stripped 1 base from V and 4 bases from J, with 6 bases between. This CDR3 has 13 residues. CDR1 is SSHAT and CDR2 is FNYEAQ in the germline V gene (reference sequence).

The CDR3 protein is CASSLGRGAHNEQFF. The CDR3 nucleotides read TGTGCCAGCAGCTTAGGGCGGGGGGCCCACAATGAGCAGTTCTTC. The chain joins TRBV11-3 to TRBJ2-1; TRBD2 matches at 8 bases. CDR1 SGHNT and CDR2 YENEEA come from the germline V gene. Losses at the gene ends were 1 base for V and 5 bases for J; bases not matched to a gene: 4. This CDR3 comprises 15 residues.

V is TRBV6-5 and J is TRBJ2-3; 10 bases are a match to TRBD2. Per germline, CDR1 MNHEY and CDR2 SVGAGI. This CDR3 is 15 amino acids long. J was trimmed by 1 base and V by 6 bases; bases with no gene match: 4. CDR3 coding DNA: TGTGCCAGCAGGTCACTAGCGGGACGCACAGATACGCAGTATTTT. This codes for CASRSLAGRTDTQYF.

This clone was observed a handful of times. J is TRBJ2-3 and V is TRBV18; TRBD1 aligns across 9 bases. This CDR3 spans 17 amino acids. CDR1 is KGHSH, CDR2 LQKENI, per germline. V lost 3 bases to trimming and J lost 1 base; unmatched junction nucleotides: 8. CDR3 coding DNA: TGTGCCAGCTCACCTCTGACAGGGGGAATGGGCACAGATACGCAGTATTTT. This translates into CASSPLTGGMGTDTQYF. The full variable domain, in which reference TRBV18 and TRBJ2-3 provide the parts outside the CDR3, is NAGVMQNPRHLVRRRGQEARLRCSPMKGHSHVYWYRQLPEEGLKFMVYLQKENIIDESGMPKERFSAEFPKEGPSILRIQQVVRGDSAAYFCASSPLTGGMGTDTQYFGPGTRLTVL.

Only a few counts were recorded for this clone. V usage is TRBV29-1 and J usage is TRBJ2-2, with D perhaps matching TRBD1 (5 bases). This CDR3 comprises 15 residues. V was shortened by 4 bases and J by 0 bases, with 12 bases between the two germline ends. The germline gives CDR1 SQVTM, CDR2 ANQGSEA. CDR3 loop: CSVVQGMTNTGELFF. For the CDR3, the DNA is TGCAGCGTTGTTCAGGGAATGACGAACACCGGGGAGCTGTTTTTT.

The gene calls are TRBV12-5 and TRBJ2-1, with 8 bases that match TRBD1. The CDR3 has 16 amino acids. Germline CDR1 LGHNT, CDR2 FRNRAP. After removal of 7 bases from V and 2 bases from J, the junction contained 10 bases not matched to a gene. CDR3 sequence (DNA): TGTGCTAGTGCCTCCCGTGGGGGACAGGCCTACAATGAGCAGTTCTTC. It specifies CASASRGGQAYNEQFF.

The chain uses TRBV29-1 and TRBJ2-3; TRBD2 aligns across 7 bases. CDR1 is SQVTM, CDR2 ANQGSEA, per germline. With V trimmed by 3 bases and J by 1 base, 1 base remained unmatched. CDR3 length: 13 residues. The CDR3 bases are TGCAGCGTTGACCGGGAGGGCACAGATACGCAGTATTTT. Translating it yields CSVDREGTDTQYF.

The rearrangement uses TRBV6-5 and TRBJ2-7; weak D call: TRBD2 (5 bases). This CDR3 has 13 amino acids. V lost 4 bases to trimming and J lost 2 bases, with 9 bases between them. Germline V lookup: CDR1 MNHEY, CDR2 SVGAGI. The DNA for the CDR3 is TGTGCCAGCAGTTCGGGGATGGCCTACGAGCAGTACTTC. This translates into CASSSGMAYEQYF.

The chain employs TRBV15 and TRBJ2-7; the match to TRBD2 covers 12 bases. Germline CDR1 is LNHNV and CDR2 is YYDKDF (reference sequence). The CDR3 extends over 15 amino acids. J gave up 6 bases and V 5 bases, and 8 bases lay outside the gene matches. CDR3 bases: TGTGCCACCAGCTTCGGACTAGCGGGAAGAGGCGAGCAGTACTTC. This translates into CATSFGLAGRGEQYF.

The chain links TRBV28 to TRBJ2-7; no clear D gene. Germline-derived CDR1 and CDR2 are MDHEN and SYDVKM. CDR3 length equals 13 residues. The V end was cut by 3 bases, the J end by 0 bases, with 6 bases between. Here the CDR3 reads CASSFNPSYEQYF. CDR3 in DNA: TGTGCCAGCAGTTTCAATCCCTCCTACGAGCAGTACTTC.

The chain carries TRBV19 and TRBJ1-4; TRBD1 aligns across 7 bases. Germline trimming cut 8 bases from V and 5 bases from J; bases unmatched to any gene: 8. The germline V gene has CDR1 LNHDA and CDR2 SQIVND (reference sequence). The CDR3 runs 14 residues. The CDR3 nucleotides are TGTGCCAGTGAACCGGGACAGAGGAATGAAAAACTGTTTTTT. This gives the protein CASEPGQRNEKLFF.

Only a few counts were recorded for this clone. This chain links TRBV5-4 with TRBJ2-7, with TRBD1 matching 7 bases. CDR3 length equals 14 residues. Germline CDR1 reads SGHNT; CDR2 reads YYREEE (reference sequence). J lost 0 bases, V lost 1 base, and 1 base had no gene match. The CDR3 protein is CASSLRDSSYEQYF. The DNA for the CDR3 is TGTGCCAGCAGCTTGCGGGACAGCTCCTACGAGCAGTACTTC.

V gene TRBV11-3 combines with J gene TRBJ1-2; 7 bases are shared with TRBD1. This CDR3 has 15 amino acids. Looked up from germline, CDR1 is SGHNT and CDR2 is YENEEA. The junction had 10 bases not matched to a gene; V was cut back by 5 bases and J by 4 bases. CDR3 amino acids: CASSPGGRGAYGYTF. CDR3 nucleotide sequence: TGTGCCAGCAGCCCTGGGGGCAGGGGGGCCTATGGCTACACCTTC.

The chain uses TRBV28 and TRBJ2-7, with TRBD1 matching 11 bases. With V trimmed by 7 bases and J by 4 bases, 9 bases remained unmatched. From germline, CDR1 is MDHEN and CDR2 SYDVKM. The CDR3 extends over 15 amino acids. The CDR3: CASTPPGQGGYEQYF. CDR3 nucleotide sequence: TGTGCCAGCACTCCGCCGGGACAGGGGGGTTACGAGCAGTACTTC.

This rearrangement joins TRBV2 to TRBJ1-1; the match to TRBD1 covers 8 bases. The length of the CDR3 is 14 residues. Germline loops: CDR1 SNHLY, CDR2 FYNNEI. The V and J ends lost 4 bases and 11 bases, in that order; junction bases with no gene match: 12. This CDR3 reads CASSADRASLEAFF. The CDR3 coding sequence is TGTGCCAGCAGTGCGGACAGGGCAAGCTTGGAGGCTTTCTTT.